These 14 T cell receptor beta chains came from one sample sequenced in a study of cytomegalovirus exposure and HLA in healthy donors. Primers for the PCR totalled 60 Vbeta and 13 Jbeta. Assay used: immunoSEQ multiplex PCR; TCRdb lists only in-frame clones, some missing. Seen here are 85,000 to 130,000 clones, around three quarters observed once, and the top ten hold 0.6% to 1%. The sample consisted of PBMCs. The receptors come from a boy between 10 and 17 years old in good health and CMV-seronegative.

The J gene is TRBJ1-1, the V gene TRBV9, with D perhaps matching TRBD1 (6 bases). The CDR3 spans 16 residues. V was clipped by 0 bases and J by 0 bases, with 12 bases between them. The germline gives CDR1 SGDLS, CDR2 YYNGEE. The CDR3: CASSVGTGSLNTEAFF. Written as DNA, the CDR3 is TGTGCCAGCAGCGTAGGAACAGGGTCGTTGAACACTGAAGCTTTCTTT.

This clone was detected a few times. The CDR3: CASSPPRIHEQYF. The CDR3 DNA reads TGTGCCAGCAGCCCCCCTCGTATCCACGAGCAGTACTTC. V usage is TRBV13 and J usage is TRBJ2-7; no definite D call. The CDR3 runs 13 residues. The V and J ends lost 5 bases and 5 bases respectively, with 13 bases between them. Germline V gives CDR1 PRHDT, CDR2 FYEKMQ (reference sequence).

The rearrangement joins TRBV9 to TRBJ2-5; the match to TRBD2 covers 13 bases. Trimming at V came to 0 bases and at J to 3 bases, leaving 2 bases not matched to a gene. CDR1 and CDR2 from the germline V gene are SGDLS and YYNGEE. This CDR3 is 16 amino acids long. The CDR3 bases are TGTGCCAGCAGCGTAGAAGGACTAGCGGGGGAAGAGACCCAGTACTTC. It codes for CASSVEGLAGEETQYF.

The rearrangement uses TRBV5-4 and TRBJ2-3; the match to TRBD2 covers 8 bases. The CDR3 totals 16 residues. Germline V gene data show CDR1 as SGHNT and CDR2 as YYREEE (reference sequence). V lost 0 bases to trimming and J lost 1 base; unmatched junction nucleotides: 4. This CDR3 reads CASSLAGRGGTDTQYF. Here the CDR3 DNA reads TGTGCCAGCAGCTTGGCCGGGCGGGGGGGCACAGATACGCAGTATTTT.

This rearrangement joins TRBV9 to TRBJ1-4, with 8 positions matching TRBD1. This CDR3 contains 15 residues. V shed 4 bases, J shed 8 bases, and the junction held 10 bases outside the gene matches. Germline V gene data show CDR1 as SGDLS and CDR2 as YYNGEE. The CDR3 spells CASSSSQGAGEKLFF. The CDR3 DNA reads as TGTGCCAGCAGCTCCAGTCAGGGGGCGGGGGAAAAACTGTTTTTT.

For the CDR3, the DNA is TGCAGCGTCGACAGGGGGACGACGGGGTACGATGAGCAGTTCTTC. Protein: CSVDRGTTGYDEQFF. The V call is TRBV29-1, the J call TRBJ2-1; 9 bases line up with TRBD1. CDR1 and CDR2 (germline): SQVTM, ANQGSEA. V lost 6 bases, J lost 8 bases, and 14 bases stayed unmatched. There are 15 residues in the CDR3.

The chain recombines TRBV9 with TRBJ2-2; 8 bases are shared with TRBD1. The CDR3 runs 14 residues. Looked up from germline, CDR1 is SGDLS and CDR2 is YYNGEE. Trimming at V came to 7 bases and at J to 6 bases, leaving 8 bases not matched to a gene. CDR3 protein: CASGGQGLAGELFF. CDR3 DNA sequence: TGTGCCAGCGGAGGACAGGGTCTGGCCGGGGAGCTGTTTTTT.

The rearrangement links TRBV4-2 to TRBJ2-7; 12 positions agree with TRBD2. V trimming: 1 base; J trimming: 4 bases; junction bases outside the gene matches: 8. The CDR3 totals 17 residues. Germline CDR1 reads LGHNA; CDR2 reads YNFKEQ. Here the CDR3 reads CASSQVEKGTSGYEQYF. Written as DNA, the CDR3 is TGTGCCAGCAGCCAAGTGGAAAAAGGGACTAGCGGGTACGAGCAGTACTTC.

This chain connects TRBV2 to TRBJ1-5, with D unclear. The CDR3 has 13 amino acids. The germline V gene has CDR1 SNHLY and CDR2 FYNNEI. V lost 8 bases and J lost 0, with 8 bases in between. CDR3 DNA: TGTGCCAGCTCGCTAGATAGCAATCAGCCCCAGCATTTT. Translation gives CASSLDSNQPQHF. Complete variable domain (other parts from reference TRBV2 and TRBJ1-5): EPEVTQTPSHQVTQMGQEVILRCVPISNHLYFYWYRQILGQKVEFLVSFYNNEISEKSEIFDDQFSVERPDGSNFTLKIRSTKLEDSAMYFCASSLDSNQPQHFGDGTRLSIL.

V and J are TRBV11-2 and TRBJ1-5, with a tentative D call TRBD1 (6 bases). CDR1 is SGHAT and CDR2 is FQNNGV in the germline V gene. Trimming removed 1 base at V and 6 bases at J, with 7 bases between. The CDR3 runs 13 residues. The CDR3 DNA follows: TGTGCCAGCAGCTTAGTGGGGGCTCAGCCCCAGCATTTT. It is translated as CASSLVGAQPQHF.

V usage is TRBV20-1 and J usage is TRBJ1-1; D gene uncertain. The germline CDR1 and CDR2 sequences are DFQATT and SNEGSKA (reference sequence). The CDR3 runs to 11 residues. Trimming stripped 0 bases from V and 11 bases from J, with 10 bases between. Here the CDR3 reads CSAREIGGAFF. The CDR3 DNA is TGCAGTGCTAGAGAAATCGGCGGGGCTTTCTTT.

This clone has just a few counts. Other DNA variants within this sample encode the same CDR3. The rearrangement links TRBV6-5 to TRBJ2-7, with no clear D. The CDR3 runs to 13 residues. V dropped 0 bases and J dropped 3 bases, with 6 bases sitting between them. Germline loops: CDR1 MNHEY, CDR2 SVGAGI. CDR3 DNA sequence: TGTGCCAGCAGTTACTCCGGTCGCTACGAGCAGTACTTC. As protein: CASSYSGRYEQYF.

This clone was seen just once. The rearrangement uses TRBV19 and TRBJ1-5, with D unresolved. Trimming took 0 bases from V and 0 from J, leaving 9 bases between them. In germline, CDR1 is LNHDA, CDR2 SQIVND (reference sequence). The CDR3 length is 16 residues. The CDR3 region has the DNA TGTGCCAGTAGTATAGATCGAGGAGATAGCAATCAGCCCCAGCATTTT. This translates into CASSIDRGDSNQPQHF. Full variable domain (outside the CDR3, taken from reference TRBV19 and TRBJ1-5): DGGITQSPKYLFRKEGQNVTLSCEQNLNHDAMYWYRQDPGQGLRLIYYSQIVNDFQKGDIAEGYSVSREKKESFPLTVTSAQKNPTAFYLCASSIDRGDSNQPQHFGDGTRLSIL.

The chain is built from TRBV30 and TRBJ1-1; weak D call: TRBD1 (6 bases). In germline, CDR1 is GTSNPN, CDR2 SVGIG (reference sequence). This CDR3 has 11 amino acids. Trimming took 6 bases from V and 4 from J, leaving 9 bases between them. CDR3 in amino acids: CACQGGTEAFF. CDR3 bases: TGTGCCTGCCAAGGGGGCACTGAAGCTTTCTTT.